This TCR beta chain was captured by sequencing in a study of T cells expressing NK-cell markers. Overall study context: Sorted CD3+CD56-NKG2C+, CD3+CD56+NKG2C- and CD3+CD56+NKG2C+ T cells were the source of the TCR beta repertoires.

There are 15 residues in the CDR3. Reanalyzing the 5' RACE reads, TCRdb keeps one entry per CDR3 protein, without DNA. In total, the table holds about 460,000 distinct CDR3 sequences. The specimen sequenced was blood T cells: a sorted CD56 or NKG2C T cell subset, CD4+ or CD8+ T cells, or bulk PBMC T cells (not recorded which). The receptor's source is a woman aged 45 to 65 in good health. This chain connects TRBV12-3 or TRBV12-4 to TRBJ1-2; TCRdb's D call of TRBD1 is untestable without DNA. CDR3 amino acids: CASSLAGQPLYGYTF.